This T cell receptor beta chain was found in a study of cytomegalovirus exposure and HLA in healthy donors. Study-wide background: Among the approximately 400 donors who were genotyped, approximately 83% fell in the genetic ancestry cluster that is associated with self-reported Caucasian donors.

Losses at the gene ends were 4 bases for V and 8 bases for J; bases not matched to a gene: 8. The V gene's germline CDR1 is SEHNR and CDR2 FQNEAQ (reference sequence). This CDR3 has 15 amino acids. As to this clone: Its matching antigen is unknown.

Study results and caveats: Earlier analysis found most TCR beta V segments productive about 87% or about 30% of the time.

The PCR used 60 Vbeta and 13 Jbeta primers. The repertoire was sequenced with immunoSEQ multiplex PCR; TCRdb's copy has only in-frame clones and lacks some. The sample holds about 190,000 clones, around 87% seen once. The receptor comes from a boy between 2 and 15 years old in good health and CMV-seronegative. Material: PBMCs. J is TRBJ2-4 and V is TRBV7-9; the match to TRBD1 covers 10 bases. The CDR3 loop is CASSSLRDRGDIQYF. The CDR3 bases are TGTGCCAGCAGCTCCCTCCGGGACAGGGGAGACATTCAGTACTTC.